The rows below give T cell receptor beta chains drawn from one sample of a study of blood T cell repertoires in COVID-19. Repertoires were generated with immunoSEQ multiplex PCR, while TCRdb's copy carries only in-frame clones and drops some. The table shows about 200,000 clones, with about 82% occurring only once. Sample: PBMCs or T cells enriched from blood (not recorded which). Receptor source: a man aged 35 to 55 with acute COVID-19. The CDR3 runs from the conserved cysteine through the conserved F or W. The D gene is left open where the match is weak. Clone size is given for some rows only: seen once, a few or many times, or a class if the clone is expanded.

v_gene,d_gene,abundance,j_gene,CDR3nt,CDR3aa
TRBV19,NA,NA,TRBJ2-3,TGTGCCTCCTCAAGGGTCGGGAGCGGCACAGATACGCAGTATTTT,CASSRVGSGTDTQYF
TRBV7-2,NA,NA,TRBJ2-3,TGTGCCAGCAGCTTCCCCGGGAGACCCCGCGCAGATACGCAGTATTTT,CASSFPGRPRADTQYF
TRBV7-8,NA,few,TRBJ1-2,TGTGCCAGCAGCTTAGCGTCCCCGGGAGCTAACTATGGCTACACCTTC,CASSLASPGANYGYTF
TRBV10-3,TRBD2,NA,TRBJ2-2,TGTGCCATCGGGGGGGACGGCACCGGGGAGCTGTTTTTT,CAIGGDGTGELFF
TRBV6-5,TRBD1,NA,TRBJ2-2,TGTGCCAGCAGAACGGACAGGGGAGTCCACGGGGAGCTGTTTTTT,CASRTDRGVHGELFF
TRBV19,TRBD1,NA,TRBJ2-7,TGTGCCAGTAGACAGGGGACCGGGACAGAGATCTACGAGCAGTACTTC,CASRQGTGTEIYEQYF
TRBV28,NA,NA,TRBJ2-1,TGTGCCAGCAGTTTTGAGCGCCTATACAATGAGCAGTTCTTC,CASSFERLYNEQFF
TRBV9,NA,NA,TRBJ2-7,TGTGCCAGCAGTCTAGGCCGGGTTCATTGCTGCGAGCAGTACTTC,CASSLGRVHCCEQYF
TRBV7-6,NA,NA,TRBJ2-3,TGTGCCAGCAGCCCGCGGATCGATGAGTGGTATTTT,CASSPRIDEWYF
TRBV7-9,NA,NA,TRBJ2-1,TGTGCCAGCAGCGTACTGGGAGACCCCCAGTTCTTC,CASSVLGDPQFF
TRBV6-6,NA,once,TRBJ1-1,TGTGCCAGCAGTTATGCGGGGCTGGGCACTGAAGCTTTCTTT,CASSYAGLGTEAFF
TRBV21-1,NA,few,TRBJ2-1,TGTGCCAGCGACCCCGGCGGGAATTCAAGCTCCTACAATGAGCAGTTCTTC,CASDPGGNSSSYNEQFF
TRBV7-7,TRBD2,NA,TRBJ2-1,TGTGCTAGCAGCTTAGAGCGGACTAGTTACAATGAGCAGTTCTTC,CASSLERTSYNEQFF
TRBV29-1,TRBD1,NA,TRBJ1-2,TGCAGCGTTGAAGGTCACAGGGGGCACTATGGCTACACCTTC,CSVEGHRGHYGYTF
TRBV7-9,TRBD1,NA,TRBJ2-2,TGTGCCAGCAGCCATACCCGCAGGGGGAGCACCGGGGAGCTGTTTTTT,CASSHTRRGSTGELFF
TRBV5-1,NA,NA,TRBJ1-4,TGCGCCAGCAGCTTGAGTTTACTTGCTAATGAAAAACTGTTTTTT,CASSLSLLANEKLFF
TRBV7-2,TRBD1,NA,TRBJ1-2,TGTGCCAGCAGCCTCGGACAGGGCGATGGCTACACCTTC,CASSLGQGDGYTF
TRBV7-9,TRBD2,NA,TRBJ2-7,TGTGCCAGCAGCCCATTAGCGGGAGATAACTACGAGCAGTACTTC,CASSPLAGDNYEQYF
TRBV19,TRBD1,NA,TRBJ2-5,TGTGCCAGTAGAGACAGGGGGCCGAGCGAGACCCAGTACTTC,CASRDRGPSETQYF
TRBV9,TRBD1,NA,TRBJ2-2,TGTGCCAGCAGCCCCCGCCGGGACAGTAACACCGGGGAGCTGTTTTTT,CASSPRRDSNTGELFF
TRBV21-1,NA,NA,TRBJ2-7,TGTGCCAGCCGGGACAGGGGTCACGAGCAGTACTTC,CASRDRGHEQYF
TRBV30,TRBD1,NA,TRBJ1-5,TGTGCCTGGAGTGTCCCACAGGGGGAATATCAGCCCCAGCATTTT,CAWSVPQGEYQPQHF
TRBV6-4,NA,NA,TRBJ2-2,TGTGCCAGCAGTGTAGCGGATCCGAACACCGGGGAGCTGTTTTTT,CASSVADPNTGELFF
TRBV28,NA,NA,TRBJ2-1,TGTGCCAGCAGGATAGGATCGACTGAAACCTACAATGAGCAGTTCTTC,CASRIGSTETYNEQFF
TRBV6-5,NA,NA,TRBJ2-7,TGTGCCAGCACTCAAAAGGGGTTAACCTACGAGCAGTACTTC,CASTQKGLTYEQYF
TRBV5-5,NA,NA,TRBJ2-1,TGTGCCAGCAGCTTGGCGCCCACCCTAGGCTACAATGAGCAGTTCTTC,CASSLAPTLGYNEQFF
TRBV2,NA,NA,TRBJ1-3,TGTGCCAGCATGGGCCTCCCCGGAAACACCATATATTTT,CASMGLPGNTIYF
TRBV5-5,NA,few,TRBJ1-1,TGTGCCAGCAGCTTGGCCCTCTCAGGGTCTGTGGTGAACACTGAAGCTTTCTTT,CASSLALSGSVVNTEAFF
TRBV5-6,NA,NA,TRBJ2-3,TGTGCCAGCAGCTTGTACTCGGGAGGCACAGATACGCAGTATTTT,CASSLYSGGTDTQYF
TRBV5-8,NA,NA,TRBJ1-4,TGTGCCAGCAGACCCCCGGGTGGGGGGAAAGGTGAAAAACTGTTTTTT,CASRPPGGGKGEKLFF
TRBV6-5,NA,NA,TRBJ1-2,TGTGCCAGCAGGCGGGGGGATAAGGGGCCCTATGGCTACACCTTC,CASRRGDKGPYGYTF
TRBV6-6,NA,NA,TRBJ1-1,TGTGCCAGCAGTTACTCGGGTGACAGGATTGAAGCTTTCTTT,CASSYSGDRIEAFF
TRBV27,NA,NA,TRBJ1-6,TGTGCCAGCAGTTCCTGGACAGCTGGGGGATCACCCCTCCACTTT,CASSSWTAGGSPLHF
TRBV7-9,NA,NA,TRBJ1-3,TGTGCCACTGTATCGGGGGGCCGTGGGGATGGAAACACCATATATTTT,CATVSGGRGDGNTIYF
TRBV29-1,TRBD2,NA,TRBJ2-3,TGCAGCGTCGTTCCCTCTAGCGGGAGGGCCAAGTTAAATACGCAGTATTTT,CSVVPSSGRAKLNTQYF
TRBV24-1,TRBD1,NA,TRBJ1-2,TGTGCCACCAGTGCGTGGGGGACAGGGGGGAACTATGGCTACACCTTC,CATSAWGTGGNYGYTF
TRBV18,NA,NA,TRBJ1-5,TGTGCCAGCTCACCACGAGGAGGGAACCAGCCCCAGCATTTT,CASSPRGGNQPQHF
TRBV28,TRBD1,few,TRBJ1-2,TGTGCCAGCACAGAAGGACAGGGCTATGGCTACACCTTC,CASTEGQGYGYTF
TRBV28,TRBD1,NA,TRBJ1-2,TGTGCCGCGCTACAGGGGAAACTCTATGGCTACACCTTC,CAALQGKLYGYTF
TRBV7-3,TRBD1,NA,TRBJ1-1,TGTGCCAGCAGCACTCTGACAGGGGGCAATACTGAAGCTTTCTTT,CASSTLTGGNTEAFF
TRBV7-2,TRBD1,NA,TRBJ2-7,TGTGCCAGCAGCTCCCCGGACAGGGGACTGTACGAGCAGTACTTC,CASSSPDRGLYEQYF
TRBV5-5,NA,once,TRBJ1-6,TGTGCCAGCAGCGGCCGGGATCCGTATAATTCACCCCTCCACTTT,CASSGRDPYNSPLHF
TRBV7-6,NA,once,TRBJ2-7,TGTGCCAGCAGCTCCAGACTGGGTTACGAGCAGTACTTC,CASSSRLGYEQYF
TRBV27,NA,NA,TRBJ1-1,TGTGCCAGCAGCCTAGACGGAAACACTGAAGCTTTCTTT,CASSLDGNTEAFF
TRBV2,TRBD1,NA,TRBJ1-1,TGTGCCAGCAGCTACAGGGGTGGCACTGAAGCTTTCTTT,CASSYRGGTEAFF
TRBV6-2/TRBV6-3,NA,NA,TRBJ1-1,TGTGCCAGCAGTTACTCACAGGGAAGCGACACTGAAGCTTTCTTT,CASSYSQGSDTEAFF
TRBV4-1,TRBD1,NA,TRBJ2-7,TGCGCCAGCAGCCAAGATGCAGGGGGTGGCTACGAGCAGTACTTC,CASSQDAGGGYEQYF
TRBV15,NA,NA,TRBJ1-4,TGTGCCACTCGGGCAGGGGTTAGTCGGGATGAAAAACTGTTTTTT,CATRAGVSRDEKLFF
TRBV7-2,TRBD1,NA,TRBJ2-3,TGTGCCAGCAGCTTCCGGGACAGGGGGACAGATACGCAGTATTTT,CASSFRDRGTDTQYF
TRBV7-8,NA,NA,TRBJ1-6,TGTGCCAGCAGCTTAAGGCGGGGTAATTCACCCCTCCACTTT,CASSLRRGNSPLHF